This TCR beta chain appears in the sequencing data of a study of blood T cell repertoires in COVID-19. About the study: The United States, Italy and Spain were the sources of the acute and convalescent COVID-19 samples. Sources were T cells, B-cell-depleted T cells, or PBMCs; the material itself was cDNA or gDNA.

The method was immunoSEQ multiplex PCR; TCRdb's version includes in-frame clones alone and lacks a portion of them. The sample lists 200,000 to 300,000 clones; around 88% were seen once. Per the germline V gene, CDR1 is SNHLY and CDR2 is FYNNEI. The V segment lost 3 bases and the J segment 4 bases; nucleotides outside the gene matches: 5. The CDR3 has 14 amino acids. This clone came up once. Categorization into cohorts depended on clinical history that participants reported. This sequence originates from a woman aged 40 to 50 with acute COVID-19. The sequenced material came from PBMCs or T cells enriched from blood (not recorded which). This chain links TRBV2 with TRBJ2-7, with 8 bases matching TRBD2. In DNA, the CDR3 is TGTGCCAGCAGTGATTTGGGACTAGGTTACGAGCAGTACTTC. It codes for CASSDLGLGYEQYF.